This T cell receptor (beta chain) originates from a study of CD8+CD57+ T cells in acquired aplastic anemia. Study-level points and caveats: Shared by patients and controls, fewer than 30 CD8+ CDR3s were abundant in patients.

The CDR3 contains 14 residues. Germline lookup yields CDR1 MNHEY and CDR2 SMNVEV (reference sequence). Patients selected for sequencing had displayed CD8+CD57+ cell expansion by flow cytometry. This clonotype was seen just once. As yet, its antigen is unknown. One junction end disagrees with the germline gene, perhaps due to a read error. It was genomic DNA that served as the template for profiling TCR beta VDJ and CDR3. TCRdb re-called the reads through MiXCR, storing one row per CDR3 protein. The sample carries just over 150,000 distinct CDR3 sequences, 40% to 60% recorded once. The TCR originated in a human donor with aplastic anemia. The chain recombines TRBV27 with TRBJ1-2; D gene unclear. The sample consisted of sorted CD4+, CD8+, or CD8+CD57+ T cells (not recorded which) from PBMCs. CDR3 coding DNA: TGTGCCGGCAGTGTTACCGGGGTTAACTATGGCTACACCTTC. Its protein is CAGSVTGVNYGYTF.